The 29 T cell receptor beta chains below all came from one sample that was sequenced in a study of blood T cells in healthy people across ages. Together with a sample-barcoded 5' primer, a J-beta primer mix was included in a second PCR lasting about 6 to 11 cycles. Using its own MiXCR run on the 5' RACE reads, TCRdb lists one record per CDR3 protein. The sample includes more than 750,000 distinct CDR3 sequences, 25% to 30% of them seen just once. The sample was also reused in another study, on T cells of mothers and their children.

The sequencing sample was made of blood. These receptors all stem from a woman aged 35 to 49 in good health.

This clonotype was observed a few times. The rearrangement uses TRBV28 and TRBJ1-2, with 12 bases that match TRBD1. CDR1 and CDR2 from the germline V gene are MDHEN and SYDVKM. V shed 6 bases, J shed 7 bases, and the junction held 12 bases outside the gene matches. The CDR3 runs to 16 residues. The CDR3 loop reads CASSPGTGGLLGGYTF. The CDR3 bases are TGTGCCAGCAGCCCCGGGACAGGGGGCTTGCTAGGTGGCTACACCTTC.

This clonotype was detected many times. The V call is TRBV28, the J call TRBJ2-7; D gene ambiguous. The length of the CDR3 is 14 residues. Trimming removed 2 bases from V and 2 bases from J, with 10 bases in between. The germline gives CDR1 MDHEN, CDR2 SYDVKM. CDR3 DNA sequence: TGTGCCAGCAGTTTACAGCCGGCCCCCTACGAGCAGTACTTC. Encoded protein: CASSLQPAPYEQYF.

J is TRBJ2-5 and V is TRBV10-2, with 13 bases matching TRBD2. The CDR3 covers 18 residues. Losses at the gene ends were 7 bases for V and 2 bases for J; bases not matched to a gene: 13. CDR1 is WSHSY and CDR2 is SAAADI in the germline V gene. CDR3 region: CASTGTSGTFSEQETQYF. The CDR3 bases are TGCGCCAGCACCGGGACTAGCGGGACTTTTTCCGAACAAGAGACCCAGTACTTC.

The chain recombines TRBV3-1 with TRBJ2-1; D is possibly TRBD2 (5 bases). Trimming took 5 bases from V and 10 from J, leaving 18 bases between them. The CDR3 totals 14 residues. Germline CDR1 LGHDT, CDR2 YNNKEL (reference sequence). The CDR3 loop is CASSSGLPAYEQFF. The CDR3 DNA reads as TGTGCCAGCAGCAGCGGACTCCCCGCCTACGAGCAGTTCTTC.

Many counts were recorded for this clonotype. V usage is TRBV29-1 and J usage is TRBJ2-7; D is unresolved. There are 13 residues in the CDR3. The ends were cut back, 3 bases at V and 1 base at J, with 10 bases in the middle. CDR1 is SQVTM, CDR2 ANQGSEA, per germline. This CDR3 is CSVEVQSSYEQYF. The CDR3, as DNA: TGCAGCGTTGAGGTCCAGAGTTCCTACGAGCAGTACTTC.

The sample holds a few counts of this clonotype. V gene TRBV12-3 or TRBV12-4 combines with J gene TRBJ2-1; D is perhaps TRBD1 or TRBD2 (5 bases each). V was shortened by 1 base and J by 10 bases, with 11 bases between the two germline ends. This CDR3 is 13 amino acids long. This CDR3 reads CASSLGGNREQFF. In DNA form, the CDR3 reads TGTGCCAGCAGTTTAGGGGGGAATCGGGAGCAGTTCTTC.

The chain joins TRBV20-1 to TRBJ2-3; D is unclear. The germline V and J ends were trimmed by 0 bases and 1 base, with 14 bases remaining between them. The V gene's germline CDR1 is DFQATT and CDR2 SNEGSKA (reference sequence). There are 16 residues in the CDR3. The CDR3 nucleotides read TGCAGTGCTAGAGATAAAAGATTTGAGGGCACAGATACGCAGTATTTT. It is translated as CSARDKRFEGTDTQYF.

On this clonotype: A much larger clone lies one base from this, so it may be a read error. The gene calls are TRBV5-4 and TRBJ2-7; D is perhaps TRBD2 (6 bases). This CDR3 has 13 residues. CDR1 and CDR2 from the germline V gene are SGHNT and YYREEE (reference sequence). In nucleotides, the CDR3 is TGTACCAGCAGCGACGGGACTTTTTACGAGCAGTACTTC. The encoded protein is CTSSDGTFYEQYF.

The sample holds a few counts of this clonotype. This chain links TRBV9 with TRBJ2-7; 10 bases are shared with TRBD1. CDR1 is SGDLS, CDR2 YYNGEE, per germline. The CDR3 totals 14 residues. Germline trimming cut 3 bases from V and 5 bases from J; bases unmatched to any gene: 5. The CDR3 is CASSAGQGSHEQYF. DNA for the CDR3: TGTGCCAGCAGCGCGGGACAGGGGTCTCACGAGCAGTACTTC.

This clonotype has just a few counts. The chain recombines TRBV27 with TRBJ1-5, with D possibly TRBD1 on 6 matching bases. The CDR3 loop spans 16 amino acids. With 3 bases removed from V and 0 bases from J, the gap between germline ends came to 12 bases. The V gene's germline CDR1 is MNHEY and CDR2 SMNVEV (reference sequence). CDR3 amino acids: CASSFRGAFSNQPQHF. The CDR3 DNA follows: TGTGCCAGCAGTTTCCGGGGGGCGTTTAGCAATCAGCCCCAGCATTTT.

In its sample, this clonotype was seen a few times. The chain has TRBV29-1 and TRBJ1-2, with unresolved D. The CDR3 sequence is 13 residues long. Trimming removed 4 bases at V and 0 bases at J, with 9 bases between. Germline V CDR1 and CDR2: SQVTM, ANQGSEA. The CDR3 sequence: CSVALRANYGYTF. In DNA, the CDR3 is TGCAGCGTTGCACTTCGGGCTAACTATGGCTACACCTTC.

The gene calls are TRBV28 and TRBJ1-2; D gene uncertain. CDR1 and CDR2 (germline): MDHEN, SYDVKM. This CDR3 comprises 14 residues. Trimming cost V 2 bases and J 3 bases, with 10 bases left between them. The CDR3 nucleotides are TGTGCCAGCAGTTTAGGTGGGGAGTACTATGGCTACACCTTC. This encodes CASSLGGEYYGYTF.

This clonotype showed up many times. V gene TRBV7-8 combines with J gene TRBJ1-5; 9 nucleotides line up with TRBD1. The CDR3 sequence is 16 residues long. Trimming took 5 bases from V and 3 from J; bases not matched to a gene: 8. Germline CDR1 reads SGHVS; CDR2 reads FQNEAQ. CDR3 protein: CASSSSGTGHNQPQHF. DNA for the CDR3: TGTGCCAGCAGCAGCTCCGGGACAGGGCACAATCAGCCCCAGCATTTT.

Comments on this clonotype: This may arise from a read error, as a much more abundant clone is one base away. The chain combines TRBV7-9 with TRBJ2-7; tentative D call: TRBD1 (6 bases). This CDR3 has 12 amino acids. Germline CDR1 reads SEHNR; CDR2 reads FQNEAQ (reference sequence). Written as DNA, the CDR3 is TGTGACAGCAGCCCCGGACAGTTAGAGCAGTACTTC. The encoded protein is CDSSPGQLEQYF.

About this clonotype itself: This may be a read error: a much more frequent sequence differs by one nucleotide. The rearrangement uses TRBV20-1 and TRBJ2-5; TRBD2 agrees at 10 bases. The germline V gene encodes CDR1 DFQATT and CDR2 SNEGSKA (reference sequence). The trim removed 5 bases at V and 3 bases at J, leaving 6 bases unmatched. CDR3 length equals 14 residues. DNA of the CDR3: TGCAGTGCTGACTGCACTAGCGGGGAAGAGACCCAGTACTTC. This encodes CSADCTSGEETQYF.

This clonotype has only one observation. This rearrangement joins TRBV20-1 to TRBJ2-1, with 11 positions matching TRBD2. Germline values: CDR1 DFQATT, CDR2 SNEGSKA (reference sequence). This CDR3 spans 16 amino acids. The junction had 5 bases not matched to a gene; V was cut back by 0 bases and J by 4 bases. The DNA of the CDR3 is TGCAGTGCTAGAGATGTGCTAGCGGGAGGTTACAATGAGCAGTTCTTC. This codes for CSARDVLAGGYNEQFF.

The chain recombines TRBV4-2 with TRBJ1-2, with D uncertain. Germline lookup yields CDR1 LGHNA and CDR2 YNFKEQ. The CDR3 totals 15 residues. The V and J ends lost 0 bases and 4 bases respectively, with 12 bases between them. CDR3 region: CASSQETPLGYGYTF. The CDR3 DNA follows: TGTGCCAGCAGCCAAGAAACGCCCCTCGGCTATGGCTACACCTTC.

The rearrangement uses TRBV3-1 and TRBJ1-2; a possible D gene is TRBD1 (5 bases). The CDR3 extends over 15 amino acids. The V end lost 1 base, the J end lost 6 bases, and 15 bases lay between the germline ends. Germline V gene sequence: CDR1 LGHDT, CDR2 YNNKEL (reference sequence). The CDR3: CASSQGGTWTDGYTF. Here the CDR3 DNA reads TGTGCCAGCAGCCAAGGAGGGACGTGGACTGATGGCTACACCTTC.

The chain has TRBV7-2 and TRBJ2-1; 9 nucleotides align to TRBD2. The length of the CDR3 is 16 residues. Trimming cost V 0 bases and J 2 bases; bases outside gene matches: 2. Germline V gives CDR1 SGHTA, CDR2 FQGNSA. The CDR3 nucleotides are TGTGCCAGCAGCTTAGCCGGCGGGGGGGCCTACAATGAGCAGTTCTTC. It codes for CASSLAGGGAYNEQFF.

Of note for this clonotype: Germline and junction disagree at one end, which may indicate a read error. This chain connects TRBV7-2 to TRBJ2-1, with 9 bases that match TRBD2. CDR3 size: 15 residues. The V gene's germline CDR1 is SGHTA and CDR2 FQGNSA. DNA of the CDR3: TGTGCCAACAGCTTAGCGGGGGCCGGGGGGGCCGAGCAGTTCTTC. Protein: CANSLAGAGGAEQFF.

The V gene is TRBV27, the J gene TRBJ2-4; D possibly corresponds to TRBD2 (5 bases). CDR1 and CDR2 from the germline V gene are MNHEY and SMNVEV (reference sequence). This CDR3 comprises 13 residues. Trimming shortened V by 5 bases and J by 10 bases, and 15 bases separated the two germline ends. The CDR3 sequence: CASSKEVQSIQYF. The CDR3 nucleotides are TGTGCCAGCAGTAAGGAGGTTCAAAGTATTCAGTACTTC.

This clonotype has a handful of counts. The CDR3 DNA is TGCGCCAGCAGCCAAGATCTCTTCAGGGGAGGGCGGGAGACCCAGTACTTC. Translated: CASSQDLFRGGRETQYF. The rearrangement links TRBV4-1 to TRBJ2-5; weak D call: TRBD2 (7 bases). Trimming left V 0 bases short and J 5 bases short, with 19 bases between. The germline CDR1 and CDR2 sequences are MGHRA and YSYEKL. This CDR3 comprises 17 residues.

The rearrangement links TRBV29-1 to TRBJ1-1, with D unresolved. The CDR3 is 12 residues long. Between the trimmed V and J ends, which lost 7 bases and 2 bases, there was a span of 11 bases. Germline values: CDR1 SQVTM, CDR2 ANQGSEA. The CDR3 coding sequence is TGCAGCGCCACGGGCGGAAACACTGAAGCTTTCTTT. It is translated as CSATGGNTEAFF.

This clonotype was counted only a few times. The rearrangement joins TRBV5-1 to TRBJ2-3; the D is unclear. CDR1 SGHRS and CDR2 YFSETQ come from the germline V gene. The length of the CDR3 is 16 residues. Between the trimmed V and J ends, which lost 1 base and 0 bases, there was a span of 12 bases. The CDR3 DNA follows: TGCGCCAGCAGCTTGAGCGTGTCTTCTAGCACAGATACGCAGTATTTT. Translated, it gives CASSLSVSSSTDTQYF.

The rearrangement uses TRBV15 and TRBJ2-3; the match to TRBD2 covers 7 bases. The junction had 10 bases not matched to a gene; V was cut back by 0 bases and J by 4 bases. The CDR3 contains 17 residues. Germline CDR1 reads LNHNV; CDR2 reads YYDKDF (reference sequence). The CDR3 region is CATSRERRTRAPDTQYF. The CDR3 region has the DNA TGTGCCACCAGCAGAGAGCGGAGGACTAGGGCCCCAGATACGCAGTATTTT.

The J gene is TRBJ2-4, the V gene TRBV12-3 or TRBV12-4; D is undetermined. V shed 1 base and J shed 9 bases, with 13 bases lying between them. CDR3 size: 14 residues. The CDR3, as DNA: TGTGCCAGCAGTTTAGGGGGTGGGGTCGGCATTCAGTACTTC. The encoded protein is CASSLGGGVGIQYF.

The chain joins TRBV5-1 to TRBJ1-5; TRBD1 matches 7 bases. CDR3 length equals 14 residues. CDR1 and CDR2 from the germline V gene are SGHRS and YFSETQ. The V gene end was trimmed by 4 bases and the J gene end by 5 bases; junction bases not matched to a gene: 6. The CDR3: CASSPTTGDQPQHF. CDR3 bases: TGCGCCAGCAGCCCTACCACAGGGGATCAGCCCCAGCATTTT.

In this sample, this clonotype turned up many times. DNA of the CDR3: TGCAGGACGCAGGGTGCTAACTATGGCTACACCTTC. As protein: CRTQGANYGYTF. This chain joins TRBV20-1 and TRBJ1-2; the D gene is possibly TRBD1 (5 bases). The CDR3 spans 12 residues. Germline CDR1 and CDR2: DFQATT and SNEGSKA (reference sequence).

This clonotype has just a few counts. The chain uses TRBV27 and TRBJ2-7, with D unresolved. CDR1 MNHEY and CDR2 SMNVEV come from the germline V gene (reference sequence). V was shortened by 2 bases and J by 0 bases, with 11 bases between the two germline ends. This CDR3 is 15 amino acids long. The CDR3 DNA reads TGTGCCAGCAGTTTAGACTTCTCAAGCTCCTACGAGCAGTACTTC. Protein product: CASSLDFSSSYEQYF.